These T cell receptor beta chains were read from a single sample in a study of T-cell reconstitution after alpha-beta-depleted transplantation in children. TCRdb re-called the PCR reads through MiXCR, storing one row per CDR3 protein. The profile shows approximately 240,000 distinct CDR3 sequences, roughly 9% of them singletons. The sequencing here drew on PBMCs from the stem cell graft donor, taken from the stem cell graft. The receptors shown here come from a human donor who donated a stem cell graft to a child with acute lymphoblastic leukemia. The CDR3 runs from the conserved cysteine through the conserved F or W. Each record gives: clone size, J gene, CDR3 length, D gene, V gene, CDR3 protein, CDR3 DNA. A D gene is named only where the DNA matches it firmly. Rows may omit the clone size; those that give it use once, few, many or a size class.

- | TRBJ1-5 | 13 | - | TRBV10-2 | CASRDSFNQPQHF | TGCGCCAGCCGGGACTCCTTCAATCAGCCCCAGCATTTT
few | TRBJ2-7 | 16 | - | TRBV5-1 | CASSAGAGGLSYEQYF | TGCGCCAGCAGCGCCGGGGCAGGGGGGTTGTCCTACGAGCAGTACTTC
- | TRBJ2-7 | 16 | TRBD1 | TRBV12-5 | CASGSASGTGSYEQYF | TGTGCTAGTGGTTCCGCCTCCGGGACAGGCTCCTACGAGCAGTACTTC
- | TRBJ2-7 | 13 | - | TRBV6-5 | CASSYEWGYEQYF | TGTGCCAGCAGTTACGAGTGGGGGTACGAGCAGTACTTC
- | TRBJ1-2 | 16 | TRBD1 | TRBV27 | CASSLAGQGGSYGYTF | TGTGCCAGCAGTTTGGCAGGGCAGGGGGGGAGCTATGGCTACACCTTC
few | TRBJ2-5 | 15 | TRBD2 | TRBV6-1 | CASSEEEAREETQYF | TGTGCCAGCAGTGAAGAGGAGGCGCGGGAGGAGACCCAGTACTTC
few | TRBJ1-1 | 16 | - | TRBV3-1 | CASSQVENDMNTEAFF | TGTGCCAGCAGCCAAGTGGAAAATGATATGAACACTGAAGCTTTCTTT
few | TRBJ1-2 | 14 | TRBD1 | TRBV7-9 | CASSLGQGARGYTF | TGTGCCAGCAGCTTAGGACAGGGGGCGCGGGGCTACACCTTC
- | TRBJ2-1 | 14 | TRBD2 | TRBV27 | CASRERGAFNEQFF | TGTGCCAGCAGGGAGCGGGGGGCTTTCAATGAGCAGTTCTTC
- | TRBJ2-3 | 13 | - | TRBV7-9 | CATRRGQVDTQYF | TGTGCCACCAGGAGGGGGCAGGTGGATACGCAGTATTTT